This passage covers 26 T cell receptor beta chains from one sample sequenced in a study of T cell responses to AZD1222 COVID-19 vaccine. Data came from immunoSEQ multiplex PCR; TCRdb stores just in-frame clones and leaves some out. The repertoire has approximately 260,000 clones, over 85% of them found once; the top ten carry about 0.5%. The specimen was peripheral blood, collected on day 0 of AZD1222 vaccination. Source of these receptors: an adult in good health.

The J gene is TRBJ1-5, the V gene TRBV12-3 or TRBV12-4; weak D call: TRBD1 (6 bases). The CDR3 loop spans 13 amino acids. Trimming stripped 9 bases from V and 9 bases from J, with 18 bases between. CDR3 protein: CASYRDPNSPQHF. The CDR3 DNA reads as TGTGCCAGTTACAGGGACCCTAACTCGCCCCAGCATTTT.

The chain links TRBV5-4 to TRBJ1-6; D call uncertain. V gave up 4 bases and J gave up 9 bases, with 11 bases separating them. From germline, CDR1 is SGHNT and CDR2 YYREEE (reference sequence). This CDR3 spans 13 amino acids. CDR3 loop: CASSPLMGSPLHF. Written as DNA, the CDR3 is TGTGCCAGCAGCCCCTTAATGGGTTCACCCCTCCACTTT.

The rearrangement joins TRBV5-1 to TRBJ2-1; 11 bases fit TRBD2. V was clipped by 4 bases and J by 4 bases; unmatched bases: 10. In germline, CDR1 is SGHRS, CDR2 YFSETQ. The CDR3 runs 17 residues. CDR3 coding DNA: TGCGCCAGCAGCCCAACCGGCCTAGCGGGGGGATACAATGAGCAGTTCTTC. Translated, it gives CASSPTGLAGGYNEQFF. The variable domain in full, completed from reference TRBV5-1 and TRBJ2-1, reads KAGVTQTPRYLIKTRGQQVTLSCSPISGHRSVSWYQQTPGQGLQFLFEYFSETQRNKGNFPGRFSGRQFSNSRSEMNVSTLELGDSALYLCASSPTGLAGGYNEQFFGPGTRLTVL.

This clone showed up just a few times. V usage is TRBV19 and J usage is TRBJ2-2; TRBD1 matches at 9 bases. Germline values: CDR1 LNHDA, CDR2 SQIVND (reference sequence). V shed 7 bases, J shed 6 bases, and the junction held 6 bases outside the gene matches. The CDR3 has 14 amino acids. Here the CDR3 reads CASNNRGRAGELFF. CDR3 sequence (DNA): TGTGCCAGTAATAACAGGGGGCGGGCCGGGGAGCTGTTTTTT.

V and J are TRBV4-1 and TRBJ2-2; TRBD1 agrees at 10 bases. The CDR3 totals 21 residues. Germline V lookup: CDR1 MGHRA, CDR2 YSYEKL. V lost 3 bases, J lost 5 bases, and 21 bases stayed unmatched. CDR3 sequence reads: CASSHSQGGDRGLLRTGELFF. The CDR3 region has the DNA TGCGCCAGCAGCCATTCCCAAGGGGGGGACAGGGGACTTCTAAGAACCGGGGAGCTGTTTTTT.

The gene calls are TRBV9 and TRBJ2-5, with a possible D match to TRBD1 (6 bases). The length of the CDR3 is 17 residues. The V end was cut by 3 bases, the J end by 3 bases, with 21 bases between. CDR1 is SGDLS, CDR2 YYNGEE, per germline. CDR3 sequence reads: CASSASTSGAGEETQYF. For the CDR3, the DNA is TGTGCCAGCAGCGCCTCAACGTCAGGGGCAGGGGAAGAGACCCAGTACTTC.

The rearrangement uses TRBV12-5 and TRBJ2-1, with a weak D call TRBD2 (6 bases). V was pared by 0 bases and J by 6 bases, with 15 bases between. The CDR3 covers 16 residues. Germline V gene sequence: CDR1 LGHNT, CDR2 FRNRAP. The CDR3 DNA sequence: TGTGCTAGTGGTTTGGTTGTGGGCGGGACCGGCAATGAGCAGTTCTTC. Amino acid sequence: CASGLVVGGTGNEQFF.

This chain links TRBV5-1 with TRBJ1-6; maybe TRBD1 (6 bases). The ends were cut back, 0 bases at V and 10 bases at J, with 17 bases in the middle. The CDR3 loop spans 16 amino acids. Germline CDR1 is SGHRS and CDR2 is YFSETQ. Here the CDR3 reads CASSLAGGLRGSPLHF. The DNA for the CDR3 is TGCGCCAGCAGCTTGGCCGGGGGCCTAAGGGGGTCACCCCTCCACTTT.

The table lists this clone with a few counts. CDR3: CASSLGARPTEAFF. CDR3 nucleotides: TGCGCCAGCAGCTTGGGCGCCCGGCCCACTGAAGCTTTCTTT. The chain employs TRBV5-1 and TRBJ1-1; D ambiguous. The V gene's germline CDR1 is SGHRS and CDR2 YFSETQ. The CDR3 consists of 14 residues. Trimming left V 0 bases short and J 4 bases short, with 10 bases between.

CDR3 DNA: TGTGCCAGCAGCTTAGCGCTGAGGGGGGAGCAGTTCTTC. The encoded protein is CASSLALRGEQFF. The chain uses TRBV7-2 and TRBJ2-1; D is perhaps TRBD1 (6 bases). The CDR3 consists of 13 residues. V lost 0 bases, J lost 10 bases, and 10 bases lay in between. Germline values: CDR1 SGHTA, CDR2 FQGNSA.

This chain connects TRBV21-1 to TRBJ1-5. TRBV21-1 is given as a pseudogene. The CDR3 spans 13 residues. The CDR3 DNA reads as TGTGCCAGCAGCCCTGTGCCGGGGAAGCCCCAGCATTTT. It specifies CASSPVPGKPQHF.

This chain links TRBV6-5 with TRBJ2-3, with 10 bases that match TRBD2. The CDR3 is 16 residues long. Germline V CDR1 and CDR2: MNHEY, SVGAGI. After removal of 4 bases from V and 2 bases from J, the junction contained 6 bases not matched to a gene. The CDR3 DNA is TGTGCCAGCAGTTCCGTACTAGCGGGACCCACAGATACGCAGTATTTT. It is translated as CASSSVLAGPTDTQYF.

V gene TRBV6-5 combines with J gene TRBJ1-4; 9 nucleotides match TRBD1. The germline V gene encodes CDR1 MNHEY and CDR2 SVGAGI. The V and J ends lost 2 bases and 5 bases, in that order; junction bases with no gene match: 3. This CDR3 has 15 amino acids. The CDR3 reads CASSYSGTGNEKLFF. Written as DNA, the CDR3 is TGTGCCAGCAGTTACAGCGGGACAGGGAATGAAAAACTGTTTTTT.

The CDR3 protein is CASSPRGLRMNTEAFF. CDR3 DNA sequence: TGTGCCAGCTCACCAAGGGGGCTGAGAATGAACACTGAAGCTTTCTTT. The V gene is TRBV18, the J gene TRBJ1-1, with 7 bases matching TRBD1. The CDR3 runs 16 residues. The J segment lost 0 bases and the V segment lost 2 bases, leaving 6 bases of the junction unmatched. Germline V gene data show CDR1 as KGHSH and CDR2 as LQKENI.

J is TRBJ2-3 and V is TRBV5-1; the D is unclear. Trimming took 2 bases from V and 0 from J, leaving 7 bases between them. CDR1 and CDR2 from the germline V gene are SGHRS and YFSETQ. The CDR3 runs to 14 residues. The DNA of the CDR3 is TGCGCCAGCAGCTTTTCGGATAGCACAGATACGCAGTATTTT. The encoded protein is CASSFSDSTDTQYF. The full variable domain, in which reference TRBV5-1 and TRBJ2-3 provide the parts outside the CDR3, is KAGVTQTPRYLIKTRGQQVTLSCSPISGHRSVSWYQQTPGQGLQFLFEYFSETQRNKGNFPGRFSGRQFSNSRSEMNVSTLELGDSALYLCASSFSDSTDTQYFGPGTRLTVL.

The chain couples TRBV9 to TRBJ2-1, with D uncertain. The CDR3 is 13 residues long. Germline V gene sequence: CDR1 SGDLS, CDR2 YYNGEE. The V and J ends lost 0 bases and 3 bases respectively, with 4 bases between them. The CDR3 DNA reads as TGTGCCAGCAGCGTAGAAGGCTACAATGAGCAGTTCTTC. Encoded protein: CASSVEGYNEQFF.

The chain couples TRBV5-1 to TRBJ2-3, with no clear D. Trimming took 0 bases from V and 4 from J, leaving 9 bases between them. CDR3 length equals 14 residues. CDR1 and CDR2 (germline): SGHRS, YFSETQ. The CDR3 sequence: CASSLGRVPDTQYF. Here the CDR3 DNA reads TGCGCCAGCAGCTTGGGCCGAGTTCCAGATACGCAGTATTTT. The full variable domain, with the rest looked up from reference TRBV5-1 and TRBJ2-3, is KAGVTQTPRYLIKTRGQQVTLSCSPISGHRSVSWYQQTPGQGLQFLFEYFSETQRNKGNFPGRFSGRQFSNSRSEMNVSTLELGDSALYLCASSLGRVPDTQYFGPGTRLTVL.

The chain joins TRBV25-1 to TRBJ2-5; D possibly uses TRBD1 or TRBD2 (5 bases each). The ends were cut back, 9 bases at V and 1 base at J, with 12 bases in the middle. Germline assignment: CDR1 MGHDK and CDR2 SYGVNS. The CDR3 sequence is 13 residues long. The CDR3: CASSSGRQETQYF. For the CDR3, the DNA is TGTGCCAGTTCGTCGGGGCGCCAAGAGACCCAGTACTTC.

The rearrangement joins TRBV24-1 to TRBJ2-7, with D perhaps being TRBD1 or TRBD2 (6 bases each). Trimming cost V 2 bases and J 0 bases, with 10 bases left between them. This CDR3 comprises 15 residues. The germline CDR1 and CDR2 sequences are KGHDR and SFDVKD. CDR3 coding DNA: TGTGCCACCAGTGATTGGAGGGACAACTCCTACGAGCAGTACTTC. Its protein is CATSDWRDNSYEQYF.

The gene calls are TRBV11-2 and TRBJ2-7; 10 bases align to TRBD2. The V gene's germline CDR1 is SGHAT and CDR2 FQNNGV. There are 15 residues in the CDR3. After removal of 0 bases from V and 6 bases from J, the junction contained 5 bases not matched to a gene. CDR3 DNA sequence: TGTGCCAGCAGCTTAGAAGCGGGAGGGACCCGCGAGCAGTACTTC. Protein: CASSLEAGGTREQYF.

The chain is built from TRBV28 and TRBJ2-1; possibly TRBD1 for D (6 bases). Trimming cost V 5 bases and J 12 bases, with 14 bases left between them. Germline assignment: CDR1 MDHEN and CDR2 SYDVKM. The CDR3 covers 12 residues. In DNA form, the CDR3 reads TGTGCCAGCAGTCCATGGACAGACGGGCAGTTCTTC. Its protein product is CASSPWTDGQFF.

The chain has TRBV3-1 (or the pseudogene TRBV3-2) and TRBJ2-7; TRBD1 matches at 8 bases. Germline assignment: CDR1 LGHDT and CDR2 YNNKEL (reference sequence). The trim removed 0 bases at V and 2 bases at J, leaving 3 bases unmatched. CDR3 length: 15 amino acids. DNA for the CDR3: TGTGCCAGCAGCCAAGAATCACAGGGGGCCTACGAGCAGTACTTC. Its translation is CASSQESQGAYEQYF.

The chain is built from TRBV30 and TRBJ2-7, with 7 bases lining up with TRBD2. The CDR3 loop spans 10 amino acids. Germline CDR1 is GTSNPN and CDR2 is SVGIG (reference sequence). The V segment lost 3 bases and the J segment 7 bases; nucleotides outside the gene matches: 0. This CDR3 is CAWRGGEQYF. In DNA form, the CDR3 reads TGTGCCTGGAGGGGGGGGGAGCAGTACTTC. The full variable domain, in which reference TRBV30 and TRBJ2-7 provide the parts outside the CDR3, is SQTIHQWPATLVQPVGSPLSLECTVEGTSNPNLYWYRQAAGRGLQLLFYSVGIGQISSEVPQNLSASRPQDRQFILSSKKLLLSDSGFYLCAWRGGEQYFGPGTRLTVT.

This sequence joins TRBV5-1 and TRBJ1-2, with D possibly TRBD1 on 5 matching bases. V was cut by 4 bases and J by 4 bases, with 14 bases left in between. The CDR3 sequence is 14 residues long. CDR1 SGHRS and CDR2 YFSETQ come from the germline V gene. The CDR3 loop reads CASSPPGQGYGYTF. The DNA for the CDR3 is TGCGCCAGCAGCCCCCCGGGGCAGGGCTATGGCTACACCTTC.

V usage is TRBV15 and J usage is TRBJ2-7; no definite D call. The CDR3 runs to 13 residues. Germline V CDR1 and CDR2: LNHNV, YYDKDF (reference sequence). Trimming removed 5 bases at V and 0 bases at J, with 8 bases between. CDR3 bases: TGTGCCACCAGCGTCGGGCGCTCCTACGAGCAGTACTTC. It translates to CATSVGRSYEQYF.

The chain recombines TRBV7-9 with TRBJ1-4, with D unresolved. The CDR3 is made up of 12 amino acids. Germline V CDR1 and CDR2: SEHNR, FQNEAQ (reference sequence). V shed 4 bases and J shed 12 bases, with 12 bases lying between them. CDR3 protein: CASSSTASQLFF. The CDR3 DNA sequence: TGTGCCAGCAGCTCCACCGCGTCCCAACTGTTTTTT.